Below are 10 T cell receptor beta chains sequenced from a single sample in a study of cytomegalovirus exposure and HLA in healthy donors. This PCR relied on a set of 60 Vbeta primers and 13 Jbeta primers. TCRdb keeps only in-frame clones here, not all; method: immunoSEQ multiplex PCR. Among under 150,000 clones listed, roughly three quarters were seen once. The sample consisted of PBMCs. These receptors originate from a man aged 18 to 29 in good health and CMV-seronegative.

V and J are TRBV30 and TRBJ1-6; D is uncertain. Germline CDR1 and CDR2: GTSNPN and SVGIG (reference sequence). The CDR3 is 14 amino acids. V lost 1 base and J 3 bases, leaving 7 bases between the germline ends. The chain's CDR3 is CAWSASLYNSPLHF. The CDR3, as DNA: TGTGCCTGGAGTGCGTCACTCTATAATTCACCCCTCCACTTT.

The chain recombines TRBV6-5 with TRBJ1-4; D is unclear. Germline loops: CDR1 MNHEY, CDR2 SVGAGI. The CDR3 covers 14 residues. Trimming cost V 5 bases and J 5 bases, with 12 bases left between them. The CDR3: CASSLGVGNEKLFF. In nucleotides, the CDR3 is TGTGCCAGCAGTCTGGGTGTGGGCAATGAAAAACTGTTTTTT.

The CDR3 sequence: CASSLVAGQGALGYTF. CDR3 nucleotides: TGTGCCAGCAGCTTAGTAGCGGGACAGGGGGCGCTGGGCTACACCTTC. This chain uses TRBV7-9 with TRBJ1-2; TRBD1 agrees at 12 bases. Germline-derived CDR1 and CDR2 are SEHNR and FQNEAQ (reference sequence). CDR3 length equals 16 residues. V trimming: 1 base; J trimming: 8 bases; junction bases outside the gene matches: 8.

The chain combines TRBV9 with TRBJ2-5; 9 nucleotides line up with TRBD1. The V segment lost 2 bases and the J segment 4 bases; nucleotides outside the gene matches: 3. There are 14 residues in the CDR3. Germline-derived CDR1 and CDR2 are SGDLS and YYNGEE. The CDR3 protein is CASSVTGGRETQYF. In DNA form, the CDR3 reads TGTGCCAGCAGCGTGACAGGGGGGCGAGAGACCCAGTACTTC.

The J gene is TRBJ1-1, the V gene TRBV5-8, with D perhaps matching TRBD1 (6 bases). Germline V gene data show CDR1 as SGHTS and CDR2 as YDEGEE. The length of the CDR3 is 15 residues. V lost 2 bases and J 4 bases, leaving 15 bases between the germline ends. CDR3 DNA sequence: TGTGCCAGCAGCTTAACAGGGTTGGGTGCCACTGAAGCTTTCTTT. This sequence encodes CASSLTGLGATEAFF.

The J gene is TRBJ1-2, the V gene TRBV9; 9 bases agree with TRBD1. Germline V CDR1 and CDR2: SGDLS, YYNGEE. The CDR3 loop spans 17 amino acids. Trimming cost V 3 bases and J 0 bases; bases outside gene matches: 9. The CDR3 DNA is TGTGCCAGCAGCGCGACCGGGACAGGGATTACTAACTATGGCTACACCTTC. This codes for CASSATGTGITNYGYTF.

The rearrangement links TRBV2 to TRBJ2-5; TRBD1 is a possible D gene (6 bases). V dropped 6 bases and J dropped 2 bases, with 7 bases sitting between them. Germline V gives CDR1 SNHLY, CDR2 FYNNEI. This CDR3 comprises 12 residues. CDR3 nucleotides: TGTGCCAGCAGGGACAGACAAGAGACCCAGTACTTC. The encoded protein is CASRDRQETQYF. Filled out from reference TRBV2 and TRBJ2-5, the complete variable domain reads EPEVTQTPSHQVTQMGQEVILRCVPISNHLYFYWYRQILGQKVEFLVSFYNNEISEKSEIFDDQFSVERPDGSNFTLKIRSTKLEDSAMYFCASRDRQETQYFGPGTRLLVL.

V is TRBV18 and J is TRBJ2-5; 7 bases map to TRBD1. CDR3 length: 15 amino acids. Germline-derived CDR1 and CDR2 are KGHSH and LQKENI. The V and J ends lost 1 base and 2 bases, in that order; junction bases with no gene match: 4. The CDR3 DNA sequence: TGTGCCAGCTCACCACGGACAGGACAGCAAGAGACCCAGTACTTC. Its protein is CASSPRTGQQETQYF.

The DNA for the CDR3 is TGCAGCGGATGGACAGCTAACACCGGGGAGCTGTTTTTT. It codes for CSGWTANTGELFF. The chain is built from TRBV29-1 and TRBJ2-2; possibly TRBD1 for D (6 bases). Germline-derived CDR1 and CDR2 are SQVTM and ANQGSEA. The CDR3 is 13 amino acids. Trimming removed 7 bases from V and 2 bases from J, with 11 bases in between.

The chain joins TRBV27 to TRBJ1-1, with a possible D match to TRBD1 (5 bases). Per the germline V gene, CDR1 is MNHEY and CDR2 is SMNVEV (reference sequence). This CDR3 comprises 14 residues. V was shortened by 0 bases and J by 5 bases, with 10 bases between the two germline ends. The CDR3, as DNA: TGTGCCAGCAGTTTATCTGGGGGAGGGACTGAAGCTTTCTTT. It encodes CASSLSGGGTEAFF.